Described below is a single T cell receptor beta chain sequence and its context. This sample is part of a study of cytomegalovirus exposure and HLA in healthy donors. The PCR made use of 60 Vbeta and 13 Jbeta primers. The data were produced by immunoSEQ multiplex PCR, yet TCRdb's version contains in-frame clones alone and is incomplete. The table shows about 110,000 clones, with around 80% occurring only once. This receptor was identified in a woman aged 55-70 years in good health and CMV-seropositive. The sample consisted of PBMCs.

CDR3 DNA: TGCGCCACCAAGACAGGTAGCTACGAGCAGTACTTC. As protein: CATKTGSYEQYF. J is TRBJ2-7 and V is TRBV10-2; possible D gene TRBD1, 6 bases. This CDR3 has 12 amino acids. Germline CDR1 WSHSY, CDR2 SAAADI. V was clipped by 10 bases and J by 3 bases, with 13 bases between them.